This TCR beta chain was recorded in a study of blood T cells in healthy people across ages. Regarding the study as a whole: Strongly correlated with naive T cell percentage was TCR beta diversity. Measured against age, TCR beta diversity per million T cells decreased in a roughly linear manner.

PCR was performed a second time for roughly 7 to 12 cycles using a sample-barcoded 5' primer and a J-beta primer mix. In TCRdb, the 5' RACE reads were re-called with MiXCR into one record per CDR3 protein. There are 1.5 million or so distinct CDR3 sequences in the sample; around 40% occur only once, and about 4% lies in the top ten. This clonotype was recorded once. The target antigen is unknown. Trimming left V 4 bases short and J 0 bases short, with 12 bases between. Per germline, CDR1 KGHSY and CDR2 FQNENV. The CDR3 consists of 15 residues. The sample providers were healthy Caucasian people from Russia, aged roughly 6 to 95. Staff drew around 10 milliliters of peripheral blood from each donor.

The rearrangement uses TRBV16 and TRBJ1-1; maybe TRBD1 (5 bases). The sample taken for sequencing was blood. The clonotype comes from a woman in her late teens or twenties in good health. The CDR3 loop is CASSRMRQLNTEAFF. The CDR3 region has the DNA TGTGCCAGCAGCCGGATGCGACAGTTGAACACTGAAGCTTTCTTT.